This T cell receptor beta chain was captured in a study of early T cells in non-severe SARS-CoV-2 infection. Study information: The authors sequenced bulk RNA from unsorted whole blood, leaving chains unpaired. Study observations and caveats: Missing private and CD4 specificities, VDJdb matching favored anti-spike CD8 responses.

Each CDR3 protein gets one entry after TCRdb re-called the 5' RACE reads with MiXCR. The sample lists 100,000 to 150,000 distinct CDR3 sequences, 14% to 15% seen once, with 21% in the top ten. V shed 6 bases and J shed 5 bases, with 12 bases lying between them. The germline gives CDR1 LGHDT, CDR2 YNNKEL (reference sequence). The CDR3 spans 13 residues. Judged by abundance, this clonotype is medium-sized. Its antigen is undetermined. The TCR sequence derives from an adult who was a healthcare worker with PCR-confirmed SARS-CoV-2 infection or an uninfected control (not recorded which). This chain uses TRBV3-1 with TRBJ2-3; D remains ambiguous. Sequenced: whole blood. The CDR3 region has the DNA TGTGCCAGCAGAGGAGCCCCAGGAGATACGCAGTATTTT. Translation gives CASRGAPGDTQYF.